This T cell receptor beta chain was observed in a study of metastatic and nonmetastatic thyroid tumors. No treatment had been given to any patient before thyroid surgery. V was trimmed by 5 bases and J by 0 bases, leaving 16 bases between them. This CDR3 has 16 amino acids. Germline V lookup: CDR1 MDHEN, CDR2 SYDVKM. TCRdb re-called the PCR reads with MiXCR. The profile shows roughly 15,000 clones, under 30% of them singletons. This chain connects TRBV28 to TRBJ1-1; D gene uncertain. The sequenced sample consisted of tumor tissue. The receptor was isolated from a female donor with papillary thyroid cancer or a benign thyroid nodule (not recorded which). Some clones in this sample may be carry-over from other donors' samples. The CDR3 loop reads CASSPAGWSVNTEAFF. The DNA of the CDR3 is TGTGCCAGCAGTCCCGCAGGATGGAGCGTGAACACTGAAGCTTTCTTT.